These 30 T cell receptor beta chains came from one sample sequenced in a study of human T cells and chemical hapten exposure. The time point denotes: patch test 3, about 24 weeks after DPC sensitization. The treatment: therapeutic diphenylcyclopropenone sensitization with weekly scalp DPC. TCRdb used MiXCR to reprocess the RACE reads, holding one entry per CDR3 protein. Among some 170,000 distinct CDR3 sequences listed, 28% were seen once. The input for sequencing was whole blood, taken in connection with sensitization to the hapten diphenylcyclopropenone (DPC). The source is a young woman with alopecia areata. Some clones in this sample may be carry-over from other donors' samples.

V is TRBV12-5 and J is TRBJ1-3; D remains unclear. The V end lost 8 bases, the J end lost 0 bases, and 8 bases lay between the germline ends. CDR3 size: 13 residues. The germline V gene encodes CDR1 LGHNT and CDR2 FRNRAP. Here the CDR3 DNA reads TGTGCTAGTTCACGGGGCTCTGGAAACACCATATATTTT. Encoded protein: CASSRGSGNTIYF. The variable domain in full, with the rest retrieved from reference TRBV12-5 and TRBJ1-3, is DARVTQTPRHKVTEMGQEVTMRCQPILGHNTVFWYRQTMMQGLELLAYFRNRAPLDDSGMPKDRFSAEMPDATLATLKIQPSEPRDSAVYFCASSRGSGNTIYFGEGSWLTVV.

This clonotype came up a few times. DNA for the CDR3: TGCGCCAGCAGCCAAGAAGGGACAGGGATAAATTCACCCCTCCACTTT. This encodes CASSQEGTGINSPLHF. The V call is TRBV4-3, the J call TRBJ1-6, with 9 bases fitting TRBD1. V was pared by 0 bases and J by 7 bases, with 4 bases of the junction left unmatched. The CDR3 loop spans 16 amino acids. The germline CDR1 and CDR2 sequences are LGHNA and YSLEER.

The chain employs TRBV9 and TRBJ2-2; 9 bases are a match to TRBD2. The CDR3 covers 17 residues. J lost 4 bases, V lost 2 bases, and 9 bases had no gene match. Germline CDR1 reads SGDLS; CDR2 reads YYNGEE. CDR3 loop: CASSVDGLAGITGELFF. CDR3 DNA sequence: TGTGCCAGCAGCGTCGACGGGCTAGCGGGAATCACCGGGGAGCTGTTTTTT.

The rearrangement uses TRBV10-3 and TRBJ1-2; possibly TRBD1 for D (6 bases). Deletions cut 6 bases from V and 5 bases from J, with 13 bases between. Germline CDR1 is ENHRY and CDR2 is SYGVKD. The CDR3 contains 13 residues. The DNA for the CDR3 is TGTGCCATCAGCGAGACAGGAGAATATGGCTACACCTTC. This gives the protein CAISETGEYGYTF.

This rearrangement joins TRBV20-1 to TRBJ1-1; D not certain. The CDR3 length is 12 residues. The V gene lost 0 bases and the J gene lost 6 bases, with 8 bases spanning the gap. The germline V gene has CDR1 DFQATT and CDR2 SNEGSKA (reference sequence). The CDR3 sequence is CSARDHGSEAFF. For the CDR3, the DNA is TGCAGTGCTAGAGATCATGGCTCTGAAGCTTTCTTT.

This clonotype showed up many times. The chain carries TRBV25-1 and TRBJ1-5; D remains unclear. The length of the CDR3 is 13 residues. Germline V gene data show CDR1 as MGHDK and CDR2 as SYGVNS. The V gene lost 3 bases and the J gene lost 4 bases, with 7 bases spanning the gap. The CDR3 DNA sequence: TGTGCCAGCAGTGACCAGGATAATCAGCCCCAGCATTTT. Encoded protein: CASSDQDNQPQHF.

The chain uses TRBV3-1 and TRBJ1-5; TRBD1 matches at 9 bases. The germline gives CDR1 LGHDT, CDR2 YNNKEL (reference sequence). The CDR3 extends over 18 amino acids. Trimming at V came to 3 bases and at J to 0 bases, leaving 9 bases not matched to a gene. CDR3 amino acids: CASSHFVRDRASNQPQHF. Here the CDR3 DNA reads TGTGCCAGCAGCCACTTTGTCCGGGACAGGGCTAGCAATCAGCCCCAGCATTTT.

This clonotype turned up a few times. DNA of the CDR3: TGCGCCAGCAGCCAAGTCGAGGGAGATACGCAGTATTTT. Protein: CASSQVEGDTQYF. The rearrangement joins TRBV4-1 to TRBJ2-3; D is perhaps TRBD2 (5 bases). The V end lost 1 base, the J end lost 5 bases, and 7 bases lay between the germline ends. This CDR3 region has 13 residues. CDR1 is MGHRA, CDR2 YSYEKL, per germline.

The rearrangement links TRBV2 to TRBJ2-1; the match to TRBD2 covers 11 bases. The length of the CDR3 is 15 residues. Trimming took 2 bases from V and 9 from J; bases not matched to a gene: 6. The V gene's germline CDR1 is SNHLY and CDR2 FYNNEI. CDR3 nucleotide sequence: TGTGCCAGCAGTGAAACTAGCGGGAGTTATTCTGAGCAGTTCTTC. It specifies CASSETSGSYSEQFF. Full variable domain (rest looked up from reference TRBV2 and TRBJ2-1): EPEVTQTPSHQVTQMGQEVILRCVPISNHLYFYWYRQILGQKVEFLVSFYNNEISEKSEIFDDQFSVERPDGSNFTLKIRSTKLEDSAMYFCASSETSGSYSEQFFGPGTRLTVL.

The table lists this clonotype with a few counts. V is TRBV10-3 and J is TRBJ2-5, with D uncertain. Germline V lookup: CDR1 ENHRY, CDR2 SYGVKD. The CDR3 has 13 residues. V was trimmed by 3 bases and J by 7 bases, leaving 12 bases between them. The CDR3 sequence: CAISDRPEGTQYF. CDR3 DNA: TGTGCCATCAGTGACCGGCCGGAAGGGACCCAGTACTTC.

The chain is built from TRBV4-3 and TRBJ1-1; D unresolved. The V gene lost 3 bases and the J gene lost 4 bases, with 15 bases spanning the gap. The germline V gene encodes CDR1 LGHNA and CDR2 YSLEER. This CDR3 spans 15 amino acids. The CDR3 nucleotides are TGCGCCAGCAGCCAGGCAGGCTCTTGGGGCACTGAAGCTTTCTTT. Translating gives CASSQAGSWGTEAFF.

This chain uses TRBV6-4 with TRBJ2-1; no clear D gene. Trimming cost V 2 bases and J 7 bases, with 9 bases left between them. Germline loops: CDR1 MRHNA, CDR2 SNTAGT. The CDR3 spans 13 residues. The CDR3 protein is CASSDTNPNEQFF. The CDR3 region has the DNA TGTGCCAGCAGTGACACCAACCCAAATGAGCAGTTCTTC.

The rearrangement links TRBV4-1 to TRBJ2-5, with TRBD2 matching 9 bases. The CDR3 spans 15 residues. J lost 1 base, V lost 5 bases, and 5 bases had no gene match. Germline CDR1 reads MGHRA; CDR2 reads YSYEKL. CDR3 region: CASSWRRGGQETQYF. For the CDR3, the DNA is TGCGCCAGCAGCTGGCGGCGGGGGGGCCAAGAGACCCAGTACTTC.

This clonotype was found many times. The chain is built from TRBV29-1 and TRBJ2-3, with a possible D match to TRBD2 (5 bases). The V end lost 7 bases, the J end lost 6 bases, and 8 bases lay between the germline ends. This CDR3 spans 10 amino acids. Germline lookup yields CDR1 SQVTM and CDR2 ANQGSEA. The DNA for the CDR3 is TGCAGCGCTAGGAGGGATACGCAGTATTTT. Protein: CSARRDTQYF.

This rearrangement joins TRBV10-3 to TRBJ2-7; 10 positions agree with TRBD2. With 3 bases clipped from V and 6 bases from J, the junction kept 5 bases outside the gene matches. CDR1 and CDR2 (germline): ENHRY, SYGVKD. This CDR3 comprises 14 residues. For the CDR3, the DNA is TGTGCCATCAGTGATCAGCGGGAGGGTTCCGAGCAGTACTTC. Protein product: CAISDQREGSEQYF.

The chain carries TRBV7-2 and TRBJ1-1, with 11 bases lining up with TRBD1. CDR1 and CDR2 from the germline V gene are SGHTA and FQGNSA. The CDR3 runs 15 residues. The V gene end was trimmed by 4 bases and the J gene end by 5 bases; junction bases not matched to a gene: 6. DNA for the CDR3: TGTGCCAGCAGCTATCGCCGGGACAGGGGGACTGAAGCTTTCTTT. Protein sequence: CASSYRRDRGTEAFF.

This rearrangement joins TRBV2 to TRBJ1-2; D is unclear. The ends were cut back, 7 bases at V and 2 bases at J, with 17 bases in the middle. The CDR3 spans 15 residues. CDR1 is SNHLY and CDR2 is FYNNEI in the germline V gene. CDR3 residues: CASTARGMSNYGYTF. CDR3 DNA: TGTGCCAGCACCGCACGGGGAATGTCCAACTATGGCTACACCTTC.

This chain joins TRBV6-6 and TRBJ2-7, with 13 nucleotides matching TRBD2. The length of the CDR3 is 17 residues. Looked up from germline, CDR1 is MNHNY and CDR2 is SVGAGI (reference sequence). V shed 5 bases and J 0 bases; nucleotides not matched to a gene: 7. In DNA form, the CDR3 reads TGTGCCAGCAGTAAACTAGCGGGAGGGGAAAGCTCCTACGAGCAGTACTTC. Its protein is CASSKLAGGESSYEQYF.

In this sample, this clonotype turned up a few times. The CDR3 loop reads CASSHGLAGVKQYF. CDR3 DNA sequence: TGTGCCAGCAGCCATGGACTAGCGGGAGTTAAGCAGTACTTC. The chain has TRBV6-2 or TRBV6-3 and TRBJ2-7; 13 bases agree with TRBD2. V shed 6 bases, J shed 8 bases, and the junction held 7 bases outside the gene matches. The CDR3 totals 14 residues. Germline V gene data show CDR1 as MNHEY and CDR2 as SVGEGT.

The rearrangement links TRBV4-3 to TRBJ2-4, with 7 bases lining up with TRBD1. The CDR3 totals 17 residues. The V and J ends lost 4 bases and 1 base, in that order; junction bases with no gene match: 10. Germline V CDR1 and CDR2: LGHNA, YSLEER. The CDR3 here is CASSPDWDSAAKNIQYF. The DNA for the CDR3 is TGCGCCAGCAGCCCGGATTGGGACAGCGCGGCCAAAAACATTCAGTACTTC.

The chain has TRBV9 and TRBJ1-3, with D perhaps TRBD1 (6 bases). Germline CDR1 SGDLS, CDR2 YYNGEE. Trimming removed 2 bases at V and 0 bases at J, with 9 bases between. This CDR3 region has 15 residues. The CDR3 nucleotides read TGTGCCAGCAGCGTGGGGGGCCTCTCTGGAAACACCATATATTTT. As protein: CASSVGGLSGNTIYF.

This clonotype has just a few counts. The rearrangement links TRBV5-8 to TRBJ1-5; D gene unclear. CDR1 is SGHTS, CDR2 YDEGEE, per germline. Deletions cut 5 bases from V and 11 bases from J, with 11 bases between. The length of the CDR3 is 11 residues. CDR3 loop: CASRRGITQHF. The CDR3, as DNA: TGTGCCAGCAGGAGAGGGATAACCCAGCATTTT.

This chain links TRBV23-1 with TRBJ2-5, with 9 nucleotides matching TRBD1. TRBV23-1 is treated as an ORF (open reading frame) with a function not yet certain. This CDR3 spans 17 amino acids. Trimming at V came to 0 bases and at J to 0 bases, leaving 5 bases not matched to a gene. The CDR3 reads CASSQSGDRDHQETQYF. In DNA, the CDR3 is TGCGCCAGCAGTCAATCCGGGGACAGGGACCACCAAGAGACCCAGTACTTC.

The V gene is TRBV9, the J gene TRBJ2-3; 8 positions agree with TRBD1. With 5 bases clipped from V and 2 bases from J, the junction kept 10 bases outside the gene matches. The length of the CDR3 is 16 residues. CDR1 and CDR2 (germline): SGDLS, YYNGEE. The CDR3 DNA follows: TGTGCCAGCAGAGCATGGACAGGGCAACCCACAGATACGCAGTATTTT. Its translation: CASRAWTGQPTDTQYF.

The chain uses TRBV7-8 and TRBJ1-2; 8 bases line up with TRBD1. The junction had 7 bases not matched to a gene; V was cut back by 2 bases and J by 8 bases. Germline lookup yields CDR1 SGHVS and CDR2 FQNEAQ. The CDR3 is 14 amino acids. CDR3 sequence reads: CASSLRTGNEGYTF. The CDR3 DNA sequence: TGTGCCAGCAGCTTACGGACAGGGAATGAGGGCTACACCTTC.

This clonotype was recorded a few times. This chain links TRBV28 with TRBJ2-7; D possibly corresponds to TRBD2 (6 bases). This CDR3 contains 14 residues. Germline V CDR1 and CDR2: MDHEN, SYDVKM. V was trimmed by 2 bases and J by 1 base, leaving 9 bases between them. CDR3: CASSLTGSSYEQYF. In DNA form, the CDR3 reads TGTGCCAGCAGTTTAACCGGGAGTTCCTACGAGCAGTACTTC.

This clonotype came up a few times. The chain links TRBV6-2 or TRBV6-3 to TRBJ2-7, with D maybe TRBD2 (5 bases). Per germline, CDR1 MNHEY and CDR2 SVGEGT. The CDR3 consists of 11 residues. V lost 5 bases to trimming and J lost 6 bases, with 8 bases between them. The CDR3 DNA reads TGTGCCAGCAGTGACCGGGGCGAGCAGTACTTC. Translated, it gives CASSDRGEQYF.

This clonotype was counted a few times. This sequence joins TRBV7-2 and TRBJ2-1; TRBD2 matches at 9 bases. CDR1 is SGHTA and CDR2 is FQGNSA in the germline V gene. The V and J ends lost 1 base and 7 bases, in that order; junction bases with no gene match: 2. The CDR3 loop spans 14 amino acids. CDR3 nucleotides: TGTGCCAGCAGCTTAGGCGGGGGGGCGAATGAGCAGTTCTTC. Protein sequence: CASSLGGGANEQFF.

This clonotype was observed a single time. A read error may account for a junction end that differs from germline. The genes are TRBV4-3 and TRBJ2-3; 11 nucleotides agree with TRBD2. In germline, CDR1 is LGHNA, CDR2 YSLEER. The CDR3 runs 16 residues. The DNA for the CDR3 is TGTGCCAGCAGCCAGCTACTAGCGGGGGACACAGATACGCAGTATTTT. Residues: CASSQLLAGDTDTQYF.

The rearrangement joins TRBV7-2 to TRBJ1-1; D is unresolved. The CDR3 runs 15 residues. V was clipped by 2 bases and J by 2 bases, with 12 bases between them. Germline CDR1 and CDR2: SGHTA and FQGNSA. The CDR3 DNA is TGTGCCAGCAGCTTATTCGCGGGGATAAACACTGAAGCTTTCTTT. It codes for CASSLFAGINTEAFF.